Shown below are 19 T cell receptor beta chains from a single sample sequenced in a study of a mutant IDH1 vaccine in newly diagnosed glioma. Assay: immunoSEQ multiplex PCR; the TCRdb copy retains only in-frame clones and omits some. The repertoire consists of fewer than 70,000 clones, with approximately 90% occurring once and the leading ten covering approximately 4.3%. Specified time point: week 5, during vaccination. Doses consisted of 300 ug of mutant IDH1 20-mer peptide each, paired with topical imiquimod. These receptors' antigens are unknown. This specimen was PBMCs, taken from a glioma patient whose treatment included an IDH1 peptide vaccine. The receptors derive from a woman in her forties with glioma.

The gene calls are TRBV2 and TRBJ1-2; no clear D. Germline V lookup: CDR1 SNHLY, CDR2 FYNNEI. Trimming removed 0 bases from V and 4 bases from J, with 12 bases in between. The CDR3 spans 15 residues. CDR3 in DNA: TGTGCCAGCAGTGAAGCGCCCGAGATTTCCTATGGCTACACCTTC. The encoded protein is CASSEAPEISYGYTF.

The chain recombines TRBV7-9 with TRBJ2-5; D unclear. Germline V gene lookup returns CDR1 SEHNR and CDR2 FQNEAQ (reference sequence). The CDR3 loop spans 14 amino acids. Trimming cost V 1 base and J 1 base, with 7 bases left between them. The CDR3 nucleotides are TGTGCCAGCAGCTTAGTTTCCAGCCAAGAGACCCAGTACTTC. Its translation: CASSLVSSQETQYF.

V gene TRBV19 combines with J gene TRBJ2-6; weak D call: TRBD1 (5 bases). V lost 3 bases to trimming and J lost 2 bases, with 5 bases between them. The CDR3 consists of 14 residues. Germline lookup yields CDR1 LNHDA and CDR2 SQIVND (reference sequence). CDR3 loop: CASSIRAGANVLTF. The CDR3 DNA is TGTGCCAGTAGTATCAGGGCTGGGGCCAACGTCCTGACTTTC.

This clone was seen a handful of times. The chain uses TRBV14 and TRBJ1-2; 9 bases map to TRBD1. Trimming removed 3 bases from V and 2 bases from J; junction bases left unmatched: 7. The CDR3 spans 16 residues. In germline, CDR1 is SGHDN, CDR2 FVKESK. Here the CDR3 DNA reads TGTGCCAGCAGCCAGGAGACAGGGGGAGACAACTATGGCTACACCTTC. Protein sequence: CASSQETGGDNYGYTF.

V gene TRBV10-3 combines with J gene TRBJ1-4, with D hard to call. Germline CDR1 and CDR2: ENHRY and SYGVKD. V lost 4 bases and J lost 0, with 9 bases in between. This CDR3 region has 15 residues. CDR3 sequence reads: CAISAVGATNEKLFF. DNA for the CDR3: TGTGCCATCAGTGCGGTTGGGGCAACTAATGAAAAACTGTTTTTT.

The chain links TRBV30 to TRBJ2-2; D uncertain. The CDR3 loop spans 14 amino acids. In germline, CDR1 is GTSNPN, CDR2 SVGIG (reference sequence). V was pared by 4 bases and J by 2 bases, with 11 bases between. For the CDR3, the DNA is TGTGCCTGGAAAGAAGGCCCCAACACCGGGGAGCTGTTTTTT. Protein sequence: CAWKEGPNTGELFF.

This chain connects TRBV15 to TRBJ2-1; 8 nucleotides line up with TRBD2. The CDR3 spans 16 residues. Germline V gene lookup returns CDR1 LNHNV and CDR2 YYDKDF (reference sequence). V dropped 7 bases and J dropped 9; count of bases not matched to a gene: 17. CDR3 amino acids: CATTSTGTRWMAEQFF. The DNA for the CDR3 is TGTGCCACCACAAGCACCGGGACTAGATGGATGGCTGAGCAGTTCTTC.

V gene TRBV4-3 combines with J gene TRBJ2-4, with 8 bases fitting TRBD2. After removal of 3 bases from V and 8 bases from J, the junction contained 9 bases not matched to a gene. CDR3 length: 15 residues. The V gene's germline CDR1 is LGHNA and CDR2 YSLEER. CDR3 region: CASSQALGGAYIQYF. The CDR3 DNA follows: TGCGCCAGCAGCCAGGCCCTCGGGGGGGCTTACATTCAGTACTTC.

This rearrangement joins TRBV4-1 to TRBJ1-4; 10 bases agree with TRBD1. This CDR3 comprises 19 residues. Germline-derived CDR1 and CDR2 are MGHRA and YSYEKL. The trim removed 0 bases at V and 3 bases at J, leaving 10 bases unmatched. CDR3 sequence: CASSQDLRQGASANEKLFF. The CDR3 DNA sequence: TGCGCCAGCAGCCAAGATCTAAGACAGGGGGCTTCGGCTAATGAAAAACTGTTTTTT.

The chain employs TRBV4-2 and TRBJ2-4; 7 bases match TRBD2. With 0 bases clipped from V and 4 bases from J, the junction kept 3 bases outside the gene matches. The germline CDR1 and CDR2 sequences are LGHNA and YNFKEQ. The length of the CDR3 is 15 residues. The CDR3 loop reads CASSQEGGIKNIQYF. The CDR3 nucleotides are TGTGCCAGCAGCCAAGAGGGGGGGATAAAAAACATTCAGTACTTC.

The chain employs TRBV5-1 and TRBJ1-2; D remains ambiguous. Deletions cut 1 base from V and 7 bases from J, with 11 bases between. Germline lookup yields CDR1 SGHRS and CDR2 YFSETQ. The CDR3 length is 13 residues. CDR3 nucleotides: TGCGCCAGCAGCTTGATAGGGAGCAGTGGCTACACCTTC. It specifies CASSLIGSSGYTF.

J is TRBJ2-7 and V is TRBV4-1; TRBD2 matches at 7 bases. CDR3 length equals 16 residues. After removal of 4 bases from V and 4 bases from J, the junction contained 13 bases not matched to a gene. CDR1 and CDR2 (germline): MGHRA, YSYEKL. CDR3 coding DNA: TGCGCCAGCAGCCTCGGACCGAAAGGGACTACTTACGAGCAGTACTTC. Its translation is CASSLGPKGTTYEQYF.

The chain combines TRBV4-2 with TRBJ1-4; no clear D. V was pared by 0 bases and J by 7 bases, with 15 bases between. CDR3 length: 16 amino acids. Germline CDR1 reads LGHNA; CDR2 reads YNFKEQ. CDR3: CASSQDWNSAGEKLFF. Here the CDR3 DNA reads TGTGCCAGCAGCCAAGATTGGAACAGCGCAGGTGAAAAACTGTTTTTT.

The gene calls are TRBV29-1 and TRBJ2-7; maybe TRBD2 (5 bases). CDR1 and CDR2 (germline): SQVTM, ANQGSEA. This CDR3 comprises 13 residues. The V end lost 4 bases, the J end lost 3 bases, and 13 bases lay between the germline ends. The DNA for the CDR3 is TGCAGCGTTGTCCTAGCACGGGTCTACGAGCAGTACTTC. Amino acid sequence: CSVVLARVYEQYF.

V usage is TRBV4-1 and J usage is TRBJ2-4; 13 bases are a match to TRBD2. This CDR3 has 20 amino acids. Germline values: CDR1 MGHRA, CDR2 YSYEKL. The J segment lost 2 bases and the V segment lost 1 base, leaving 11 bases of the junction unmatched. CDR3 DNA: TGCGCCAGCAGCCAAGGCGGGACTAGCGGGGTGGTTCTAACCAAAAACATTCAGTACTTC. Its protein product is CASSQGGTSGVVLTKNIQYF.

CDR3 sequence: CASSPPRTSVNEQFF. The CDR3 DNA follows: TGTGCCAGCAGCCCCCCCAGGACTAGCGTCAATGAGCAGTTCTTC. The chain is built from TRBV5-4 and TRBJ2-1; 9 bases are shared with TRBD2. J gave up 6 bases and V 4 bases, and 8 bases lay outside the gene matches. CDR1 is SGHNT, CDR2 YYREEE, per germline (reference sequence). The CDR3 loop spans 15 amino acids.

The DNA for the CDR3 is TGTGCCATCAGTGAGGAAGCCGGGACAGCCACAACTAATGAAAAACTGTTTTTT. Protein product: CAISEEAGTATTNEKLFF. The V call is TRBV10-3, the J call TRBJ1-4, with 7 bases that match TRBD1. Germline loops: CDR1 ENHRY, CDR2 SYGVKD. The CDR3 consists of 18 residues. Germline trimming cut 2 bases from V and 0 bases from J; bases unmatched to any gene: 9.

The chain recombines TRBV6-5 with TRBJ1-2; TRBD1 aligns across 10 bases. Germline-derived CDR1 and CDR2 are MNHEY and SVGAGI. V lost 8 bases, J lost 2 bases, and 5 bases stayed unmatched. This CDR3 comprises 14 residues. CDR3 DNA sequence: TGTGCCAGCCAACCGGGACAGGGGAACTATGGCTACACCTTC. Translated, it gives CASQPGQGNYGYTF.

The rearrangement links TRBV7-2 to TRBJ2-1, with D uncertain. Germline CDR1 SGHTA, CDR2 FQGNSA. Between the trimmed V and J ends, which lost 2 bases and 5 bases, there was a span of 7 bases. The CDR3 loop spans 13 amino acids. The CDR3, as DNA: TGTGCCAGCAGCTTATACCGCAACAATGAGCAGTTCTTC. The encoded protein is CASSLYRNNEQFF.